These 20 T cell receptor beta chains were all obtained from the same sample, sequenced in a study of lymphopenia after photon versus proton radiotherapy. The assay was immunoSEQ multiplex PCR, and TCRdb's table has in-frame clones only and misses some. The sample holds some 30,000 clones, roughly 84% seen once. The material was peripheral blood, obtained from a patient treated with proton-based radiotherapy. The origin of the receptors is a woman in her 70s with pancreatic cancer.

The chain couples TRBV19 to TRBJ1-2; D may be TRBD1 (6 bases). The CDR3 length is 16 residues. Per germline, CDR1 LNHDA and CDR2 SQIVND (reference sequence). V gave up 7 bases and J gave up 4 bases, with 22 bases separating them. CDR3 residues: CASTSSSRRGGYGYTF. CDR3 DNA: TGTGCCAGTACCTCATCCTCGAGGAGAGGGGGCTATGGCTACACCTTC.

This clone has only a few counts. The chain employs TRBV9 and TRBJ1-3; D perhaps matches TRBD1 (6 bases). CDR1 is SGDLS and CDR2 is YYNGEE in the germline V gene. Trimming stripped 1 base from V and 0 bases from J, with 11 bases between. CDR3 size: 16 residues. The CDR3 coding sequence is TGTGCCAGCAGCGTACTCCTAGGGGGCTCTGGAAACACCATATATTTT. Protein product: CASSVLLGGSGNTIYF.

The chain employs TRBV5-1 and TRBJ1-5; a possible D gene is TRBD1 (6 bases). The V end lost 0 bases, the J end lost 0 bases, and 7 bases lay between the germline ends. CDR3 size: 15 residues. Germline lookup yields CDR1 SGHRS and CDR2 YFSETQ. This CDR3 is CASSLGGASNQPQHF. CDR3 coding DNA: TGCGCCAGCAGCTTGGGGGGGGCTAGCAATCAGCCCCAGCATTTT.

This CDR3 is CAISEIARSYNEQFF. DNA of the CDR3: TGTGCCATCAGTGAAATAGCGCGCTCCTACAATGAGCAGTTCTTC. V and J are TRBV10-3 and TRBJ2-1, with D possibly TRBD2 on 5 matching bases. Per the germline V gene, CDR1 is ENHRY and CDR2 is SYGVKD. The CDR3 is 15 amino acids. Trimming took off 3 bases at V and 0 bases at J, with 9 bases between the two ends.

The gene calls are TRBV9 and TRBJ2-1; TRBD2 aligns across 13 bases. The CDR3 contains 16 residues. Germline V gene sequence: CDR1 SGDLS, CDR2 YYNGEE. J lost 4 bases, V lost 0 bases, and 1 base had no gene match. The CDR3 is CASSVEGLAGYNEQFF. DNA of the CDR3: TGTGCCAGCAGCGTAGAGGGACTAGCGGGATACAATGAGCAGTTCTTC.

With regard to this clone: This clone may be a read error of a much larger clone one base away. V gene TRBV7-8 combines with J gene TRBJ2-2; 8 bases line up with TRBD1. The CDR3 loop spans 15 amino acids. Trimming removed 5 bases from V and 1 base from J; junction bases left unmatched: 3. Per the germline V gene, CDR1 is SGHVS and CDR2 is FQNEAQ. CDR3 coding DNA: TGTGCCAGCAGCCCCGGGACAGGGAACACCGGGGAGCTGTTTTTT. As protein: CASSPGTGNTGELFF.

The chain recombines TRBV9 with TRBJ2-3; D unclear. Germline V CDR1 and CDR2: SGDLS, YYNGEE. This CDR3 is 13 amino acids long. V was shortened by 6 bases and J by 1 base, with 9 bases between the two germline ends. CDR3 coding DNA: TGTGCCAGCACCCTAGATGGCACAGATACGCAGTATTTT. Translation: CASTLDGTDTQYF.

CDR3 sequence: CASSLCGDRLTDTQYF. The CDR3 nucleotides read TGTGCCAGCAGCTTGTGTGGGGACAGGTTAACAGATACGCAGTATTTT. The chain uses TRBV12-1 and TRBJ2-3; the D segment call TRBD1 is taken from the table without a DNA check. TRBV12-1 is a pseudogene segment. The CDR3 has 16 amino acids.

This chain uses TRBV7-2 with TRBJ2-7, with D possibly being TRBD1 or TRBD2 (5 bases each). Per germline, CDR1 SGHTA and CDR2 FQGNSA. CDR3 length: 15 residues. The V gene lost 5 bases and the J gene lost 2 bases, with 16 bases spanning the gap. In nucleotides, the CDR3 is TGTGCCAGCAGCCCCGGGGCAGGCCCTACCTACGAGCAGTACTTC. It yields the protein CASSPGAGPTYEQYF.

The rearrangement joins TRBV30 to TRBJ2-5, with D unresolved. Between the trimmed V and J ends, which lost 2 bases and 5 bases, there was a span of 9 bases. The CDR3 sequence is 12 residues long. Germline values: CDR1 GTSNPN, CDR2 SVGIG (reference sequence). The CDR3 region is CAWSLGMETQYF. The CDR3 coding sequence is TGTGCCTGGAGTCTGGGGATGGAGACCCAGTACTTC.

The chain combines TRBV28 with TRBJ2-7; D unclear. The length of the CDR3 is 13 residues. Germline V gives CDR1 MDHEN, CDR2 SYDVKM. Trimming stripped 6 bases from V and 0 bases from J, with 9 bases between. This chain's CDR3 is CASRLPSSYEQYF. Here the CDR3 DNA reads TGTGCCAGCAGACTCCCCAGCTCCTACGAGCAGTACTTC.

The chain links TRBV7-2 to TRBJ2-1, with D possibly matching TRBD2 (6 bases). The V end was cut by 4 bases, the J end by 6 bases, with 19 bases between. The germline gives CDR1 SGHTA, CDR2 FQGNSA. The CDR3 has 16 amino acids. The CDR3 region has the DNA TGTGCCAGCAGCTCCAACCGTGGCGGGAAGGCCAATGAGCAGTTCTTC. Its protein product is CASSSNRGGKANEQFF.

The chain is built from TRBV7-6 and TRBJ1-1, with TRBD1 identical over 9 bases. The CDR3 sequence is 13 residues long. The V gene end was trimmed by 3 bases and the J gene end by 11 bases; junction bases not matched to a gene: 7. The germline V gene encodes CDR1 SGHVS and CDR2 FNYEAQ. This chain's CDR3 is CASSFGTGKRAFF. CDR3 nucleotides: TGTGCCAGCAGCTTCGGGACAGGGAAACGTGCTTTCTTT.

J is TRBJ2-3 and V is TRBV7-9; D ambiguous. CDR3 length: 13 amino acids. Per germline, CDR1 SEHNR and CDR2 FQNEAQ (reference sequence). Between the trimmed V and J ends, which lost 4 bases and 0 bases, there was a span of 5 bases. CDR3: CASSSPSTDTQYF. Written as DNA, the CDR3 is TGTGCCAGCAGCTCCCCTAGCACAGATACGCAGTATTTT.

The genes are TRBV15 and TRBJ1-1, with D hard to call. The germline CDR1 and CDR2 sequences are LNHNV and YYDKDF (reference sequence). Deletions cut 8 bases from V and 0 bases from J, with 13 bases between. This CDR3 region has 14 residues. CDR3 loop: CATERGALNTEAFF. CDR3 DNA sequence: TGTGCCACCGAAAGAGGAGCTTTGAACACTGAAGCTTTCTTT.

The CDR3 coding sequence is TGCGCCAGCAGCGCTACCCCAGCGGGTGGTCAAGATGAGCAGTTCTTC. It encodes CASSATPAGGQDEQFF. This chain links TRBV5-1 with TRBJ2-1; weak D call: TRBD2 (6 bases). The V and J ends lost 4 bases and 8 bases respectively, with 22 bases between them. CDR3 size: 16 residues. The germline gives CDR1 SGHRS, CDR2 YFSETQ.

Notes on this clone: At one end the junction does not follow the germline gene, possibly because of a read error. The J gene is TRBJ1-2, the V gene TRBV10-3, with D possibly being TRBD1 (5 bases). Germline CDR1 and CDR2: ENHRY and SYGVKD. This CDR3 comprises 16 residues. The CDR3 nucleotides read TGTGCCAGCAGTTTCCCGGACAACTCCTTAAACTATGGCTACACCTTC. Translating gives CASSFPDNSLNYGYTF.

V gene TRBV6-6 combines with J gene TRBJ2-5; 7 bases match TRBD1. CDR3 length equals 15 residues. J gave up 2 bases and V 5 bases, and 8 bases lay outside the gene matches. The V gene's germline CDR1 is MNHNY and CDR2 SVGAGI (reference sequence). The CDR3 protein is CASSPIWTGQETQYF. CDR3 DNA: TGTGCCAGCAGTCCGATTTGGACAGGACAAGAGACCCAGTACTTC.

The chain links TRBV28 to TRBJ2-1; TRBD2 agrees at 8 bases. V lost 3 bases and J lost 7; bases outside the gene matches: 8. The CDR3 runs 15 residues. Germline V gene data show CDR1 as MDHEN and CDR2 as SYDVKM. The CDR3 is CASSFGSGRRNEQFF. The DNA for the CDR3 is TGTGCCAGCAGTTTTGGGAGCGGGAGACGGAATGAGCAGTTCTTC.

The chain recombines TRBV7-2 with TRBJ2-7; no firm D call. V was trimmed by 1 base and J by 3 bases, leaving 7 bases between them. The V gene's germline CDR1 is SGHTA and CDR2 FQGNSA. This CDR3 contains 13 residues. The DNA of the CDR3 is TGTGCCAGCAGCTTAGGGCCGGGCTACGAGCAGTACTTC. Amino acid sequence: CASSLGPGYEQYF.